This is a list of T cell receptor beta chains from one sample in a study of response to subunit inactivated influenza vaccine. Each CDR3 protein gets one entry after TCRdb re-called the RT-PCR reads with MiXCR. The repertoire has about 180,000 distinct CDR3 sequences, about 10% of them found once; the top ten carry 35% to 40%. Sequenced material: CD8+ T cells sorted from PBMCs, taken around 25 months after vaccination. These receptor sequences come from a man aged 45-69 years who received an inactivated influenza vaccine. Both conserved end residues are part of each CDR3. The D gene is left open where the match is weak. Size values are once, few and many counts, or a class for expanded clones, and some rows have none.

cdr3_aa cdr3_nt j_call v_call clone_size d_call
CASSELRGQVNEQFF TGTGCCAGCAGTGAGTTACGGGGGCAGGTCAATGAGCAGTTCTTC TRBJ2-1 TRBV2 - -
CASSLRGSPPKETQYF TGTGCCAGCAGCTTACGGGGTTCCCCTCCAAAAGAGACCCAGTACTTC TRBJ2-5 TRBV7-2 - -
CASSYWSFMNTEAFF TGTGCCAGCAGTTACTGGTCATTCATGAACACTGAAGCTTTCTTT TRBJ1-1 TRBV6-5 - -
CASSFPRDGTGELFF TGTGCCAGCAGTTTTCCCAGGGATGGCACCGGGGAGCTGTTTTTT TRBJ2-2 TRBV12-3/TRBV12-4 many -
CSFRGGGAGTEAFF TGCAGCTTCCGAGGTGGGGGGGCTGGGACTGAAGCTTTCTTT TRBJ1-1 TRBV29-1 - -
CASSQQGYTGELFF TGCGCCAGCAGCCAGCAGGGGTACACCGGGGAGCTGTTTTTT TRBJ2-2 TRBV4-3 - -
CASSYPPRTSPYEQYF TGTGCCAGCAGTTACCCCCCCCGGACTAGCCCGTACGAGCAGTACTTC TRBJ2-7 TRBV6-2/TRBV6-3 - TRBD2
CASSQATGVSSYEQYF TGTGCCAGCAGCCAAGCGACAGGGGTTAGCTCCTACGAGCAGTACTTC TRBJ2-7 TRBV7-6 - TRBD1
CATVGPNTGELFF TGTGCCACCGTGGGCCCGAACACCGGGGAGCTGTTTTTT TRBJ2-2 TRBV24-1 few -
CASSYGQGETDTQYF TGTGCCAGCAGTTACGGGCAGGGAGAGACAGATACGCAGTATTTT TRBJ2-3 TRBV6-2/TRBV6-3 few -
CASRQGQGAGSEQFF TGTGCCAGCAGACAAGGACAGGGGGCTGGTAGTGAGCAGTTCTTC TRBJ2-1 TRBV7-9 few TRBD1
CASSYVDRTNTGELFF TGTGCCAGCAGTTACGTCGACAGGACTAACACCGGGGAGCTGTTTTTT TRBJ2-2 TRBV6-5 - -
CASSGNRGLADTQYF TGTGCCAGCAGTGGAAACAGGGGGCTGGCAGATACGCAGTATTTT TRBJ2-3 TRBV2 few TRBD1
CASSLGPSSYEQYF TGTGCCAGCAGTTTAGGACCCTCTTCCTACGAGCAGTACTTC TRBJ2-7 TRBV12-3/TRBV12-4 few -
CASSLSGTGPHNEQFF TGTGCCAGCAGTTTATCCGGGACAGGACCTCACAATGAGCAGTTCTTC TRBJ2-1 TRBV27 - TRBD1
CASSYTPQGLTYNEQFF TGTGCCAGCAGTTACACCCCCCAGGGGCTGACCTACAATGAGCAGTTCTTC TRBJ2-1 TRBV6-2/TRBV6-3 few -
CASSQDPPGLAGIGINSEQFF TGCGCCAGCAGCCAAGATCCCCCGGGACTAGCGGGTATAGGGATTAATAGTGAGCAGTTCTTC TRBJ2-1 TRBV4-1 - TRBD2
CSVAGSYEQYF TGCAGCGTTGCCGGATCCTACGAGCAGTACTTC TRBJ2-7 TRBV29-1 few -